These T cell receptor beta chains were read from a single sample in a study of identical twins. TCRdb ran MiXCR on the 5' RACE reads and lists one entry per CDR3 protein. This sample has roughly 690,000 distinct CDR3 sequences, with around 20% found just once. These sequences were also reported in another study, on T cells expressing NK-cell markers.

Sequenced material: PBMCs. These TCRs come from a woman aged 18 to 35 in good health. CDR3s include the opening cysteine and the closing phenylalanine or tryptophan. Each record gives: J gene, D gene, clone size, V gene, CDR3 protein, CDR3 DNA. The D gene is left open where the match is weak. Clone size is shown for a subset of rows, as once, few, many or a class of expanded clone.

>TRBJ2-7|.|many|TRBV7-9
CASSLGRNSYEQYF
TGTGCCAGCAGCTTAGGGCGGAATTCCTACGAGCAGTACTTC
>TRBJ2-1|TRBD1|few|TRBV20-1
CSAKGGTGERQFF
TGCAGTGCTAAGGGGGGGACAGGGGAAAGGCAGTTCTTC
>TRBJ2-2|TRBD2|.|TRBV3-1
CASSVTSGYTGELFF
TGTGCCAGCAGCGTGACTAGCGGGTACACCGGGGAGCTGTTTTTT
>TRBJ2-2|.|once|TRBV20-1
CSATSWGQNTGELFF
TGCAGTGCTACTTCGTGGGGGCAGAACACCGGGGAGCTGTTTTTT
>TRBJ1-2|.|many|TRBV12-3/TRBV12-4
CASSFSYGYTF
TGTGCCAGCAGTTTTTCCTATGGCTACACCTTC
>TRBJ2-4|.|many|TRBV20-1
CSAPYRVSNIQYF
TGCAGTGCTCCTTACAGGGTTTCGAACATTCAGTACTTC
>TRBJ1-4|.|.|TRBV20-1
CSARGLGTGGEKLFF
TGCAGTGCTAGAGGTTTGGGAACAGGCGGTGAAAAACTGTTTTTT
>TRBJ2-7|.|.|TRBV9
CASSVSGKDYEQYF
TGTGCCAGCAGCGTTAGCGGAAAGGACTACGAGCAGTACTTC
>TRBJ2-5|.|few|TRBV6-5
CASSLREAETQYF
TGTGCCAGCAGTTTGAGGGAGGCTGAGACCCAGTACTTC
>TRBJ2-7|.|.|TRBV7-2
CASSLAPGDAYEQYF
TGTGCCAGCAGCTTAGCTCCAGGGGATGCCTACGAGCAGTACTTC
>TRBJ1-2|.|.|TRBV5-1
CASSLDGERGLAF
TGCGCCAGCAGCTTGGACGGGGAGAGAGGTTTAGCCTTC
>TRBJ2-1|.|few|TRBV9
CASEPAHNEQFF
TGTGCCAGCGAGCCGGCTCACAATGAGCAGTTCTTC
>TRBJ1-2|TRBD1|.|TRBV6-1
CASTISTGVNGYTF
TGTGCCAGCACTATTTCCACAGGGGTCAATGGCTACACCTTC
>TRBJ2-2|.|.|TRBV12-3/TRBV12-4
CASSFSSPRVNTGELFF
TGTGCCAGCAGTTTTAGTTCCCCCCGGGTGAACACCGGGGAGCTGTTTTTT
>TRBJ2-1|.|.|TRBV5-6
CASRGGVFYNEQFF
TGTGCCAGCAGGGGCGGGGTTTTCTACAATGAGCAGTTCTTC
>TRBJ2-7|TRBD1|.|TRBV24-1
CATNYGTERSEQYF
TGTGCCACCAACTATGGGACAGAAAGATCCGAGCAGTACTTC
>TRBJ2-1|.|many|TRBV20-1
CSASENHNEQFF
TGCAGTGCCAGTGAAAACCACAATGAGCAGTTCTTC
>TRBJ2-2|.|.|TRBV20-1
CSAWTSGWELFF
TGCAGTGCCTGGACAAGCGGATGGGAGCTGTTTTTT
>TRBJ2-7|.|many|TRBV20-1
CSARESGVRVYEQYF
TGCAGTGCTAGAGAGAGCGGAGTCAGAGTCTACGAGCAGTACTTC
>TRBJ2-1|.|.|TRBV12-3/TRBV12-4
CASSPGILGNEQFF
TGTGCCAGCAGCCCCGGGATCCTTGGCAATGAGCAGTTCTTC
>TRBJ2-1|.|.|TRBV3-1
CASSQEGPRGEQFF
TGTGCCAGCAGCCAAGAAGGGCCTCGGGGTGAGCAGTTCTTC
>TRBJ1-6|.|.|TRBV12-3/TRBV12-4
CASSFRAPLHF
TGTGCCAGCAGTTTCAGGGCACCCCTCCACTTT
>TRBJ2-1|TRBD2|.|TRBV7-6
CASSSLRGVALLF
TGTGCCAGCAGCTCCCTTCGGGGGGTAGCTTTGCTCTTC
>TRBJ2-3|.|many|TRBV20-1
CSASLADTQYF
TGCAGTGCGTCCCTAGCAGATACGCAGTATTTT
>TRBJ2-2|.|many|TRBV5-1
CASSLAGGTDTGELFF
TGCGCCAGCAGCTTGGCTGGAGGGACGGACACCGGGGAGCTGTTTTTT
>TRBJ1-1|.|.|TRBV25-1
CASSEAPVVEAFF
TGTGCCAGCAGTGAAGCCCCGGTTGTTGAAGCTTTCTTT
>TRBJ2-1|TRBD2|.|TRBV20-1
CSATFPRGSFDTYNEQFF
TGCAGTGCTACGTTCCCGCGGGGGAGCTTTGACACCTACAATGAGCAGTTCTTC
>TRBJ2-1|TRBD2|many|TRBV5-5
CASSLGLAGSYNEQFF
TGTGCCAGCAGTTTGGGGCTAGCGGGGTCATACAATGAGCAGTTCTTC
>TRBJ2-1|TRBD2|many|TRBV5-1
CASSMPGTSGTYNEQFF
TGCGCCAGCAGCATGCCCGGGACTAGCGGCACCTACAATGAGCAGTTCTTC
>TRBJ2-5|.|.|TRBV30
CAWSGAGETQYF
TGTGCCTGGAGTGGGGCGGGCGAGACCCAGTACTTC
>TRBJ2-1|.|.|TRBV20-1
CSARGLYTAPNEQFF
TGCAGTGCTCGAGGACTCTACACCGCTCCTAATGAGCAGTTCTTC
>TRBJ1-1|.|.|TRBV29-1
CSVMGHNEAFF
TGCAGCGTGATGGGGCACAATGAAGCTTTCTTT
>TRBJ2-1|.|few|TRBV29-1
CSVRQGGVYNEQFF
TGCAGCGTTCGACAAGGGGGGGTATACAATGAGCAGTTCTTC
>TRBJ2-7|TRBD1|few|TRBV12-3/TRBV12-4
CASSPLYRGEQYF
TGTGCCAGCAGCCCCCTCTACAGGGGAGAGCAGTACTTC
>TRBJ2-3|TRBD1|many|TRBV20-1
CSARATGGGDTQYF
TGCAGTGCTAGAGCTACAGGGGGAGGAGATACGCAGTATTTT
>TRBJ2-6|.|many|TRBV12-3/TRBV12-4
CAARTAGANVLTF
TGTGCCGCGAGGACAGCTGGGGCCAACGTCCTGACTTTC
>TRBJ2-6|.|few|TRBV20-1
CSARRGSGANVLTF
TGCAGTGCTAGACGGGGCTCCGGGGCCAACGTCCTGACTTTC
>TRBJ2-3|.|.|TRBV20-1
CSAWGRDIYTDTQYF
TGCAGTGCTTGGGGAAGGGACATTTACACAGATACGCAGTATTTT
>TRBJ2-1|.|.|TRBV12-3/TRBV12-4
CASSQVPTGEQFF
TGTGCCAGCAGCCAAGTCCCCACAGGGGAGCAGTTCTTC
>TRBJ2-7|.|.|TRBV12-3/TRBV12-4
CASSLAFTSYEQYF
TGTGCCAGCAGTTTAGCGTTTACCTCCTACGAGCAGTACTTC
>TRBJ2-3|.|.|TRBV20-1
CSAEKTGSDTQYF
TGCAGTGCGGAAAAAACAGGATCAGATACGCAGTATTTT
>TRBJ2-3|TRBD2|few|TRBV5-1
CASRERGSTDTQYF
TGCGCCAGCAGAGAGCGGGGTAGCACAGATACGCAGTATTTT
>TRBJ1-2|.|.|TRBV19
CASSMGPGRNYGYTF
TGTGCCAGTAGTATGGGACCAGGGAGAAACTATGGCTACACCTTC
>TRBJ1-2|.|few|TRBV6-1
CASSEAGFYGYTF
TGTGCCAGCAGCGAGGCAGGATTCTATGGCTACACCTTC
>TRBJ2-1|.|.|TRBV20-1
CSASEGVWDEQFF
TGCAGTGCTAGTGAGGGAGTCTGGGATGAGCAGTTCTTC
>TRBJ1-1|.|.|TRBV6-5
CASSSPYRDAFF
TGTGCCAGCAGTTCACCCTACAGGGACGCTTTCTTT
>TRBJ2-7|TRBD2|.|TRBV9
CASSPKGSGRLYEQYF
TGTGCCAGCAGCCCCAAGGGTAGCGGGAGACTCTACGAGCAGTACTTC
>TRBJ2-1|.|few|TRBV2
CASSDLGWDEQFF
TGTGCCAGCAGTGACCTAGGATGGGATGAGCAGTTCTTC
>TRBJ2-1|.|many|TRBV6-5
CASSRANEQFF
TGTGCCAGCAGCAGGGCCAATGAGCAGTTCTTC
>TRBJ2-7|.|.|TRBV7-2
CASSLASGGLGEQYF
TGTGCCAGCAGCTTAGCTAGCGGTGGGCTTGGCGAGCAGTACTTC